Listed here are 25 T cell receptor beta chains from one sample, sequenced in a study of blood T cell repertoires in COVID-19. The method was immunoSEQ multiplex PCR; TCRdb's version includes in-frame clones alone and lacks a portion of them. The sample yields 110,000 or so clones, over 65% seen once. Sequenced input: peripheral blood. The receptors here all came from a woman aged 40 to 55 with acute or convalescent COVID-19.

The chain couples TRBV15 to TRBJ2-5; D perhaps matches TRBD2 (5 bases). The CDR3 length is 14 residues. Trimming left V 3 bases short and J 7 bases short, with 15 bases between. In germline, CDR1 is LNHNV, CDR2 YYDKDF (reference sequence). CDR3 sequence (DNA): TGTGCCACCAGCAGTCCCAGAGGGCTGCTGACCCAGTACTTC. It is translated as CATSSPRGLLTQYF.

The chain combines TRBV5-1 with TRBJ2-1; perhaps TRBD1 as D (7 bases). Trimming pared 2 bases from V and 4 bases from J, leaving 13 bases between. CDR1 is SGHRS, CDR2 YFSETQ, per germline. The CDR3 spans 15 residues. The CDR3 DNA is TGCGCCAGCAGCTTCTTACAGGGGACTTACAATGAGCAGTTCTTC. Encoded protein: CASSFLQGTYNEQFF.

This chain connects TRBV29-1 to TRBJ1-2; 10 nucleotides align to TRBD1. The CDR3 is 13 amino acids. In germline, CDR1 is SQVTM, CDR2 ANQGSEA. The CDR3 protein is CSFRQGAGYGYTF. The CDR3 DNA reads TGCAGTTTCCGACAGGGGGCCGGCTATGGCTACACCTTC.

The V call is TRBV6-5, the J call TRBJ1-3; 8 positions match TRBD1. V shed 6 bases, J shed 8 bases, and the junction held 6 bases outside the gene matches. Germline V gene lookup returns CDR1 MNHEY and CDR2 SVGAGI. The CDR3 spans 13 residues. The DNA for the CDR3 is TGTGCCAGCAGCCTGGACAGGGTGGACACCATATATTTT. Protein product: CASSLDRVDTIYF.

This CDR3 is CASSFELGAYNEQFF. In DNA form, the CDR3 reads TGCGCCAGCAGCTTCGAGCTAGGGGCTTACAATGAGCAGTTCTTC. The chain recombines TRBV5-1 with TRBJ2-1; D is perhaps TRBD1 (5 bases). V shed 2 bases and J shed 4 bases, with 13 bases lying between them. Looked up from germline, CDR1 is SGHRS and CDR2 is YFSETQ. The CDR3 covers 15 residues.

The gene calls are TRBV4-2 and TRBJ2-2; the D gene is possibly TRBD1 (6 bases). In germline, CDR1 is LGHNA, CDR2 YNFKEQ. The length of the CDR3 is 15 residues. V lost 0 bases and J lost 5, with 10 bases in between. CDR3 sequence reads: CASSQEWGRTGELFF. CDR3 sequence (DNA): TGTGCCAGCAGCCAAGAGTGGGGGCGAACCGGGGAGCTGTTTTTT.

This clone came up once. In nucleotides, the CDR3 is TGTGCCAGAAGTTGTACCAGGGGCCCGTATGGCTACACCTTC. Its translation: CARSCTRGPYGYTF. This chain connects TRBV5-3 to TRBJ1-2; D might be TRBD1 (6 bases). TRBV5-3 is an ORF for which the function is uncertain. CDR3 length equals 14 residues. V was clipped by 5 bases and J by 5 bases, with 16 bases between them.

V gene TRBV7-2 combines with J gene TRBJ2-3; D remains ambiguous. The CDR3 extends over 14 amino acids. Trimming took off 5 bases at V and 4 bases at J, with 13 bases between the two ends. Germline CDR1 reads SGHTA; CDR2 reads FQGNSA. CDR3 region: CASSTPGPPDTQYF. The DNA for the CDR3 is TGTGCCAGCAGCACCCCAGGCCCCCCAGATACGCAGTATTTT.

This chain uses TRBV5-1 with TRBJ2-7, with 9 nucleotides matching TRBD1. Germline loops: CDR1 SGHRS, CDR2 YFSETQ. The CDR3 has 14 amino acids. With 4 bases clipped from V and 5 bases from J, the junction kept 7 bases outside the gene matches. CDR3 nucleotide sequence: TGCGCCAGCAGCCTGGGACAGGGTTTGGACGAGCAGTACTTC. Translation: CASSLGQGLDEQYF.

The chain couples TRBV10-2 to TRBJ1-6; D possibly corresponds to TRBD1 (6 bases). Looked up from germline, CDR1 is WSHSY and CDR2 is SAAADI. The V end was cut by 6 bases, the J end by 10 bases, with 22 bases between. This CDR3 comprises 16 residues. The CDR3 sequence: CASRDTGLISLSPLHF. The CDR3 DNA reads as TGCGCCAGCAGGGACACAGGGTTGATATCTTTGTCACCCCTCCACTTT.

This sequence joins TRBV9 and TRBJ2-3, with a possible D match to TRBD2 (5 bases). Trimming removed 4 bases at V and 3 bases at J, with 15 bases between. Germline V CDR1 and CDR2: SGDLS, YYNGEE. This CDR3 region has 15 residues. CDR3 region: CASSSPGGETDTQYF. In DNA, the CDR3 is TGTGCCAGCAGCTCCCCCGGTGGGGAGACAGATACGCAGTATTTT.

This clone was observed a few times. The genes are TRBV5-8 and TRBJ1-6, with 7 bases identical to TRBD1. This CDR3 comprises 15 residues. Germline loops: CDR1 SGHTS, CDR2 YDEGEE. Trimming took 0 bases from V and 9 from J; bases not matched to a gene: 6. The CDR3 DNA reads TGTGCCAGCAGCTTGGCAGGGGGAAGGGGTTCACCCCTCCACTTT. Translated: CASSLAGGRGSPLHF. Full variable domain (outside the CDR3, taken from reference TRBV5-8 and TRBJ1-6): EAGVTQSPTHLIKTRGQQATLRCSPISGHTSVYWYQQALGLGLQFLLWYDEGEERNRGNFPPRFSGRQFPNYSSELNVNALELEDSALYLCASSLAGGRGSPLHFGNGTRLTVT.

This clone occurred once. J is TRBJ2-7 and V is TRBV19; a weak D match, TRBD2 (5 bases). V was pared by 7 bases and J by 2 bases, with 15 bases between. CDR3 size: 14 residues. The V gene's germline CDR1 is LNHDA and CDR2 SQIVND (reference sequence). CDR3 DNA: TGTGCCAGTACGGCCGGGAACCCTCCCTACGAGCAGTACTTC. Residues: CASTAGNPPYEQYF.

Only one count was recorded for this clone. The J gene is TRBJ2-2, the V gene TRBV4-1, with D tentatively TRBD1 (6 bases). The CDR3 runs to 14 residues. The V end was cut by 4 bases, the J end by 2 bases, with 8 bases between. The germline V gene encodes CDR1 MGHRA and CDR2 YSYEKL. This CDR3 reads CASSRQANTGELFF. The CDR3 DNA reads TGCGCCAGCAGCCGACAGGCTAACACCGGGGAGCTGTTTTTT.

The chain links TRBV5-1 to TRBJ2-3; 7 nucleotides agree with TRBD1. CDR1 SGHRS and CDR2 YFSETQ come from the germline V gene. This CDR3 is built from 15 residues. V dropped 1 base and J dropped 2; count of bases not matched to a gene: 4. The CDR3 loop is CASSLTGQITDTQYF. CDR3 DNA: TGCGCCAGCAGCTTGACGGGACAGATCACAGATACGCAGTATTTT.

V and J are TRBV5-1 and TRBJ2-2, with D tentatively TRBD1 (6 bases). The germline V gene encodes CDR1 SGHRS and CDR2 YFSETQ. The CDR3 sequence is 16 residues long. Trimming removed 0 bases at V and 5 bases at J, with 14 bases between. This chain's CDR3 is CASSLDGGSRTGELFF. The CDR3 DNA sequence: TGCGCCAGCAGCTTGGATGGGGGCAGTAGGACCGGGGAGCTGTTTTTT.

The chain recombines TRBV2 with TRBJ1-4, with TRBD1 matching over 11 bases. The V segment lost 7 bases and the J segment 7 bases; nucleotides outside the gene matches: 2. The CDR3 spans 13 residues. Germline assignment: CDR1 SNHLY and CDR2 FYNNEI. The CDR3 bases are TGTGCCAGCATGGGACAGGGGGTTGAAAAACTGTTTTTT. Translated: CASMGQGVEKLFF.

This chain links TRBV19 with TRBJ2-2; 9 positions agree with TRBD2. V gave up 7 bases and J gave up 2 bases; unmatched junction bases: 5. This CDR3 has 15 amino acids. Per germline, CDR1 LNHDA and CDR2 SQIVND (reference sequence). The CDR3 DNA reads as TGTGCCAGTAAGCCGGGGACTAGCAACACCGGGGAGCTGTTTTTT. Protein product: CASKPGTSNTGELFF.

The genes are TRBV6-1 and TRBJ2-7, with 10 bases matching TRBD1. Germline CDR1 is MNHNS and CDR2 is SASEGT. The J segment lost 0 bases and the V segment lost 5 bases, leaving 4 bases of the junction unmatched. The CDR3 spans 15 residues. The chain's CDR3 is CASSNGQGVSYEQYF. CDR3 DNA sequence: TGTGCCAGCAGTAACGGACAGGGGGTCTCCTACGAGCAGTACTTC.

This chain uses TRBV15 with TRBJ1-1; D gene ambiguous. The CDR3 length is 16 residues. V was cut by 5 bases and J by 1 base, with 17 bases left in between. CDR1 is LNHNV, CDR2 YYDKDF, per germline (reference sequence). This CDR3 is CATSGGGGQPNTEAFF. The CDR3, as DNA: TGTGCCACCAGCGGAGGAGGCGGGCAACCGAACACTGAAGCTTTCTTT.

The V call is TRBV9, the J call TRBJ1-1; tentatively, D is TRBD1 (6 bases). From germline, CDR1 is SGDLS and CDR2 YYNGEE. The CDR3 is made up of 14 amino acids. The V and J ends lost 5 bases and 1 base respectively, with 12 bases between them. The CDR3 sequence is CASRRGGANTEAFF. The CDR3 DNA sequence: TGTGCCAGCAGGAGGGGGGGTGCGAACACTGAAGCTTTCTTT.

This chain uses TRBV4-2 with TRBJ1-4; D gene unclear. Trimming took off 0 bases at V and 6 bases at J, with 14 bases between the two ends. The CDR3 extends over 16 amino acids. Looked up from germline, CDR1 is LGHNA and CDR2 is YNFKEQ. CDR3 nucleotides: TGTGCCAGCAGCCAAGAACTGGGAGTTGGGCATGAAAAACTGTTTTTT. Translated: CASSQELGVGHEKLFF.

This chain uses TRBV19 with TRBJ1-1; TRBD1 matches 11 bases. The germline V gene has CDR1 LNHDA and CDR2 SQIVND (reference sequence). The CDR3 length is 16 residues. The V and J ends lost 5 bases and 0 bases, in that order; junction bases with no gene match: 5. CDR3 residues: CASSLGQGAVNTEAFF. DNA of the CDR3: TGTGCCAGTAGTCTCGGACAGGGGGCTGTGAACACTGAAGCTTTCTTT.

This sequence joins TRBV7-2 and TRBJ1-5; TRBD1 agrees at 11 bases. This CDR3 contains 15 residues. Per the germline V gene, CDR1 is SGHTA and CDR2 is FQGNSA. V shed 5 bases and J 4 bases; nucleotides not matched to a gene: 4. CDR3 amino acids: CASSLDRGRNQPQHF. CDR3 DNA: TGTGCCAGCAGCCTGGACAGGGGGCGAAATCAGCCCCAGCATTTT.

The rearrangement links TRBV5-4 to TRBJ2-3; 7 bases line up with TRBD2. CDR3 length: 16 amino acids. The V gene's germline CDR1 is SGHNT and CDR2 YYREEE (reference sequence). The ends lost 2 bases at V and 0 bases at J; junction bases unmatched: 6. The CDR3 sequence is CASSLWSGVSTDTQYF. The CDR3 DNA reads TGTGCCAGCAGCTTATGGAGCGGGGTGAGCACAGATACGCAGTATTTT.